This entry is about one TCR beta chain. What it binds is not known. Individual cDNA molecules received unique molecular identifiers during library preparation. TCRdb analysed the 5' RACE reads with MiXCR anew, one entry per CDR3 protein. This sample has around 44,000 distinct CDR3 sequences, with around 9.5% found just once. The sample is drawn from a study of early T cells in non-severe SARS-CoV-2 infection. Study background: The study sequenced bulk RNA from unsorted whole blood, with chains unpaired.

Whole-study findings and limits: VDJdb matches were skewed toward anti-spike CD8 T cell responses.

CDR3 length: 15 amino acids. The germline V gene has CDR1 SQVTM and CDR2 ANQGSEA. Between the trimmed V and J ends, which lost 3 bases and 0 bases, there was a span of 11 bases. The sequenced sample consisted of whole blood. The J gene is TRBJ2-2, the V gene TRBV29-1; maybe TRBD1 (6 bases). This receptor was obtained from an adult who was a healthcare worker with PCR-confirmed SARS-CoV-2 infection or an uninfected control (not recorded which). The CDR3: CSVDKGGANTGELFF. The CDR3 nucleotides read TGCAGCGTTGATAAAGGGGGAGCGAACACCGGGGAGCTGTTTTTT.